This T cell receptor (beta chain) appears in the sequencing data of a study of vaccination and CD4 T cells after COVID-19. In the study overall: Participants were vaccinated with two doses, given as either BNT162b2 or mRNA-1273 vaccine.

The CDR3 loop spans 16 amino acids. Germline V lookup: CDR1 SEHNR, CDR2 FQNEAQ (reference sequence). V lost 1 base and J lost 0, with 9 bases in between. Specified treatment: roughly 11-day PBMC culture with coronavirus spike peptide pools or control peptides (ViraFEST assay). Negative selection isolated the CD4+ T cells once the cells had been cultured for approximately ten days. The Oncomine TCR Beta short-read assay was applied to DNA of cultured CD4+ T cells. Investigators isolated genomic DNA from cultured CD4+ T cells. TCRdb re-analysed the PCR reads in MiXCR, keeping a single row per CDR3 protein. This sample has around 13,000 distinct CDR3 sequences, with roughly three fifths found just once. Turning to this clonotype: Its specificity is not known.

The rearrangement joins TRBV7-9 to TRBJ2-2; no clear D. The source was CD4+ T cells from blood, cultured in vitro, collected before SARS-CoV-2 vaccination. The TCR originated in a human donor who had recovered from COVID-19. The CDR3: CASSLGLGTNTGELFF. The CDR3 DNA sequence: TGTGCCAGCAGCTTAGGCCTGGGGACGAACACCGGGGAGCTGTTTTTT.